Each of the 3 T cell receptor beta chains below was sequenced from the same sample in a study of regulatory T cells in long-lasting Graves disease (dated by TCRdb to the early 2020s). The library relied on multiplex PCR. The listed sequencing device is Illumina HiSeq 4000. TCR beta libraries were built with iRepertoire HTBI primers and Arm-PCR amplification of CDR3 regions. In-frame beta chains were kept once TCRdb had trimmed the public reads at Q25 with fastp and called clones with MiXCR. Duplicate CDR3 protein sequences are folded into a single record with the most common DNA and genes. The sample has hundreds of thousands of distinct CDR3 sequences on record, less than 15% of them singletons. The ten biggest clones cover roughly a tenth of the sample. The meaning of the sample's time point label: newly diagnosed GD, antithyroid drugs for less than 3 months. For both TCR sequencing and RNA sequencing, RNA was extracted from PBMCs in TRIzol.

The sample was also reused in another study, on T cells in Graves' hyperthyroidism and ophthalmopathy.

Sample: peripheral blood mononuclear cells (PBMCs), taken at new diagnosis, from a patient treated with antithyroid drugs. Receptor source: a man younger than 40 with Graves disease. Donor details come from another sample of the same person, matched by shared clones.

This clonotype was recorded many times. The chain carries TRBV18 and TRBJ2-3; 9 nucleotides align to TRBD1. The CDR3 sequence is 17 residues long. V lost 5 bases, J lost 3 bases, and 12 bases stayed unmatched. Looked up from germline, CDR1 is KGHSH and CDR2 is LQKENI. In DNA, the CDR3 is TGTGCCAGCTCAACAACCGGGACAGGGAGCGGGACAGATACGCAGTATTTT. This translates into CASSTTGTGSGTDTQYF.

This clonotype was seen ten or more times. V is TRBV12-3 or TRBV12-4 and J is TRBJ2-3; perhaps TRBD2 as D (5 bases). CDR3 length: 14 residues. Trimming pared 5 bases from V and 2 bases from J, leaving 11 bases between. In DNA form, the CDR3 reads TGTGCCAGCAGTCGAATCCGGGACACAGATACGCAGTATTTT. Protein product: CASSRIRDTDTQYF.

Points on this clonotype: A read error is likely here: a far larger clone is one base away. The rearrangement joins TRBV11-1 to TRBJ2-1, with 10 bases identical to TRBD2. CDR3 length equals 16 residues. Germline CDR1 and CDR2: SGHAT and FQDESV (reference sequence). Here the CDR3 reads CASNLVAGGPYNEQFF. CDR3 DNA: TGTGCCAGCAACTTAGTAGCGGGAGGACCGTACAATGAGCAGTTCTTC.